A single sample is the source of the 16 T cell receptor beta chains below, sequenced in a study of shared clonotypes between healthy human individuals. The protocol was immunoSEQ multiplex PCR, while the TCRdb copy is restricted to in-frame clones and leaves out a portion. The sample includes just over 2,000,000 clones, 85% to 95% seen only once; the top ten take 0.1% to 0.15%. Input material: naive CD4+ T cells sorted from blood. The subset was: CD45RA+ positively selected. Receptor source: a man aged 18 to 30 in good health.

The chain combines TRBV10-3 with TRBJ2-1, with D perhaps matching TRBD2 (6 bases). Trimming cost V 4 bases and J 5 bases, with 12 bases left between them. Germline V gene data show CDR1 as ENHRY and CDR2 as SYGVKD. This CDR3 contains 14 residues. The CDR3 coding sequence is TGTGCCATCAGTGCCGGGACTCAGAACAATGAGCAGTTCTTC. It translates to CAISAGTQNNEQFF.

V and J are TRBV28 and TRBJ2-2; D is ambiguous. V was shortened by 6 bases and J by 0 bases, with 8 bases between the two germline ends. CDR3 size: 14 residues. Germline CDR1 is MDHEN and CDR2 is SYDVKM. CDR3 sequence: CASSHRPNTGELFF. In DNA, the CDR3 is TGTGCCAGCAGCCACCGACCGAACACCGGGGAGCTGTTTTTT.

V gene TRBV28 combines with J gene TRBJ2-2; D is perhaps TRBD1 (5 bases). The CDR3 is 15 amino acids. V lost 8 bases and J lost 3, with 16 bases in between. Germline lookup yields CDR1 MDHEN and CDR2 SYDVKM. The CDR3 loop is CASGQQTRDTGELFF. CDR3 DNA: TGTGCCAGCGGACAACAAACTCGGGACACCGGGGAGCTGTTTTTT.

V gene TRBV19 combines with J gene TRBJ1-5; weak D call: TRBD1 (6 bases). The CDR3 covers 14 residues. Germline V CDR1 and CDR2: LNHDA, SQIVND (reference sequence). V lost 6 bases and J lost 6, with 15 bases in between. The CDR3 loop is CASSQGSRVQPQHF. The CDR3 region has the DNA TGTGCCAGTAGCCAGGGGTCGAGAGTTCAGCCCCAGCATTTT.

The chain uses TRBV7-5 and TRBJ1-1; the table's TRBD1 call for D was not verified on the DNA. TRBV7-5 is a listed pseudogene. This CDR3 region has 10 residues. CDR3 amino acids: CARSLTRAFF. The CDR3 DNA is TGTGCCAGAAGCCTGACAAGAGCTTTCTTT.

V and J are TRBV7-9 and TRBJ1-6; 7 nucleotides line up with TRBD1. V dropped 10 bases and J dropped 4; count of bases not matched to a gene: 7. CDR3 size: 14 residues. CDR1 is SEHNR and CDR2 is FQNEAQ in the germline V gene (reference sequence). The DNA of the CDR3 is TGTGCCACCCGGGAGGGGGCTTATAATTCACCCCTCCACTTT. It yields the protein CATREGAYNSPLHF.

The chain links TRBV10-2 to TRBJ2-7, with 12 bases matching TRBD2. Germline CDR1 and CDR2: WSHSY and SAAADI. V gave up 8 bases and J gave up 5 bases; unmatched junction bases: 4. The CDR3 has 13 amino acids. The DNA of the CDR3 is TGCGCCAGCGGGCTAGCGGGGGGGAACGAGCAGTACTTC. This translates into CASGLAGGNEQYF.

The chain is built from TRBV6-5 and TRBJ2-6, with D possibly TRBD2 on 6 matching bases. The CDR3 extends over 15 amino acids. The V gene lost 10 bases and the J gene lost 0 bases, with 13 bases spanning the gap. CDR1 and CDR2 (germline): MNHEY, SVGAGI. The CDR3 loop reads CAIGGRLSGANVLTF. The CDR3, as DNA: TGTGCCATCGGGGGACGGCTCTCTGGGGCCAACGTCCTGACTTTC.

This rearrangement joins TRBV5-4 to TRBJ2-3, with 8 bases fitting TRBD2. The V gene end was trimmed by 1 base and the J gene end by 1 base; junction bases not matched to a gene: 2. Germline V gene sequence: CDR1 SGHNT, CDR2 YYREEE (reference sequence). The CDR3 is 15 amino acids. CDR3 nucleotides: TGTGCCAGCAGCTTGCGCGGGGGGCGCACAGATACGCAGTATTTT. This codes for CASSLRGGRTDTQYF. The complete variable domain, with remaining parts taken from reference TRBV5-4 and TRBJ2-3, reads ETGVTQSPTHLIKTRGQQVTLRCSSQSGHNTVSWYQQALGQGPQFIFQYYREEENGRGNFPPRFSGLQFPNYSSELNVNALELDDSALYLCASSLRGGRTDTQYFGPGTRLTVL.

The J gene is TRBJ1-1, the V gene TRBV30; D unresolved. V was pared by 5 bases and J by 8 bases, with 15 bases between. Germline-derived CDR1 and CDR2 are GTSNPN and SVGIG (reference sequence). The length of the CDR3 is 12 residues. The CDR3 sequence: CAWFTRLGEAFF. CDR3 DNA sequence: TGTGCCTGGTTTACACGGCTGGGGGAAGCTTTCTTT.

V is TRBV7-2 and J is TRBJ2-5, with 8 bases matching TRBD2. Germline loops: CDR1 SGHTA, CDR2 FQGNSA. J gave up 5 bases and V 1 base, and 3 bases lay outside the gene matches. The CDR3 spans 14 residues. The CDR3 bases are TGTGCCAGCAGCTTAGGCGGGGGGTTGGAGACCCAGTACTTC. Translation gives CASSLGGGLETQYF.

The V gene is TRBV30, the J gene TRBJ1-4; unclear D gene. The germline gives CDR1 GTSNPN, CDR2 SVGIG (reference sequence). The CDR3 has 13 residues. Between the trimmed V and J ends, which lost 8 bases and 5 bases, there was a span of 15 bases. As DNA, the CDR3 is TGTGCCGCCCGTCGTTGGCGAAATGAAAAACTGTTTTTT. Translation: CAARRWRNEKLFF.

The chain employs TRBV4-1 and TRBJ1-2; TRBD1 agrees at 9 bases. Germline-derived CDR1 and CDR2 are MGHRA and YSYEKL. The V and J ends lost 1 base and 4 bases, in that order; junction bases with no gene match: 7. The CDR3 has 16 residues. The CDR3 spells CASSQGGTGYLYGYTF. The CDR3 bases are TGCGCCAGCAGCCAAGGTGGGACAGGGTATCTCTATGGCTACACCTTC.

Comments on this clone: Other DNA sequences in this specimen translate into the identical CDR3. This chain joins TRBV7-2 and TRBJ1-5; unclear D gene. Per germline, CDR1 SGHTA and CDR2 FQGNSA. V lost 5 bases and J lost 0, with 11 bases in between. The CDR3 consists of 15 residues. The CDR3 DNA follows: TGTGCCAGCAGCCTAGAGACGGGTAGCAATCAGCCCCAGCATTTT. Translation: CASSLETGSNQPQHF.

V is TRBV6-6 and J is TRBJ1-2; TRBD1 matches 7 bases. V lost 5 bases and J lost 4; bases outside the gene matches: 10. The CDR3 spans 15 residues. The germline V gene has CDR1 MNHNY and CDR2 SVGAGI (reference sequence). DNA of the CDR3: TGTGCCAGCAGTAGCCAGGAGGGACAGCCCTATGGCTACACCTTC. This codes for CASSSQEGQPYGYTF.

CDR3 region: CASSSHPSGGTDTQYF. The DNA for the CDR3 is TGCGCCAGCAGCTCCCACCCAAGCGGGGGGACAGATACGCAGTATTTT. The chain has TRBV5-1 and TRBJ2-3, with 9 bases lining up with TRBD2. Germline loops: CDR1 SGHRS, CDR2 YFSETQ. Trimming cost V 3 bases and J 3 bases; bases outside gene matches: 8. The CDR3 loop spans 16 amino acids.